The 25 T cell receptor beta chains given below trace back to one sample, sequenced in a study of cytotoxic CD8 clonotypes in ibrutinib-treated CLL. TCRdb's table, derived via immunoSEQ multiplex PCR, lists solely in-frame clones and lacks some. This sample has fewer than 25,000 clones; about 68% occur once, and the top ten carry 6% to 9%. Here the sequenced sample was PBMCs, taken before ibrutinib treatment. Receptors were obtained from a human donor with chronic lymphocytic leukemia.

The rearrangement uses TRBV6-5 and TRBJ2-7, with 9 bases matching TRBD2. CDR3 length: 15 amino acids. CDR1 and CDR2 from the germline V gene are MNHEY and SVGAGI. Trimming took 0 bases from V and 4 from J; bases not matched to a gene: 4. Here the CDR3 reads CASSYSREGRYEQYF. The CDR3 nucleotides read TGTGCCAGCAGTTACTCGCGGGAGGGCCGGTACGAGCAGTACTTC.

This chain links TRBV6-6 with TRBJ1-1; perhaps TRBD1 as D (6 bases). Germline loops: CDR1 MNHNY, CDR2 SVGAGI (reference sequence). The CDR3 has 13 residues. Trimming took off 2 bases at V and 7 bases at J, with 11 bases between the two ends. In DNA form, the CDR3 reads TGTGCCAGCAGTTACCAGGGGCTGGGTGAAGCTTTCTTT. Translated: CASSYQGLGEAFF.

This chain connects TRBV11-2 to TRBJ2-1, with D hard to call. The germline V gene encodes CDR1 SGHAT and CDR2 FQNNGV. Trimming took 5 bases from V and 7 from J, leaving 6 bases between them. The CDR3 has 11 residues. In nucleotides, the CDR3 is TGTGCCAGCAGCATGGGGAATGAGCAGTTCTTC. This gives the protein CASSMGNEQFF.

J is TRBJ2-2 and V is TRBV7-9; 13 bases map to TRBD2. The germline V gene has CDR1 SEHNR and CDR2 FQNEAQ (reference sequence). The CDR3 sequence is 19 residues long. The trim removed 5 bases at V and 3 bases at J, leaving 12 bases unmatched. CDR3 nucleotide sequence: TGTGCCAGCAGCCAATATTTCAGGGGACTAGCGGGGCACACCGGGGAGCTGTTTTTT. It codes for CASSQYFRGLAGHTGELFF.

This chain links TRBV19 with TRBJ2-1; possible D gene TRBD2, 5 bases. Trimming took 5 bases from V and 0 from J, leaving 8 bases between them. CDR3 length: 14 residues. Per germline, CDR1 LNHDA and CDR2 SQIVND (reference sequence). CDR3: CASSAGSSYNEQFF. CDR3 coding DNA: TGTGCCAGTAGTGCGGGTTCCTCCTACAATGAGCAGTTCTTC.

The count of this clone is one. The junction differs from germline at one of its ends, possibly a read error. The J gene is TRBJ2-5, the V gene TRBV7-7; 9 positions match TRBD1. The CDR3 is 14 amino acids. Germline V lookup: CDR1 SSHAT, CDR2 FNYEAQ (reference sequence). DNA of the CDR3: TGTGCTAGCAGCTTCCGGGACAGGGAGGGGACCCAGTACTTC. Amino acid sequence: CASSFRDREGTQYF.

This rearrangement joins TRBV5-1 to TRBJ2-7, with TRBD1 as a possible D gene (5 bases). The CDR3 has 16 amino acids. Germline CDR1 and CDR2: SGHRS and YFSETQ. With 0 bases removed from V and 2 bases from J, the gap between germline ends came to 15 bases. CDR3 sequence reads: CASSLGPQDSAYEQYF. Written as DNA, the CDR3 is TGCGCCAGCAGCTTGGGCCCACAGGATTCAGCCTACGAGCAGTACTTC.

The V call is TRBV7-2, the J call TRBJ2-1, with 12 bases matching TRBD2. V lost 0 bases, J lost 7 bases, and 10 bases stayed unmatched. Germline V gives CDR1 SGHTA, CDR2 FQGNSA. The CDR3 is made up of 18 amino acids. CDR3 nucleotides: TGTGCCAGCAGCTTAGCCCGCTTAACTAGCGGGAGGAGTAATGAGCAGTTCTTC. Its protein product is CASSLARLTSGRSNEQFF.

The rearrangement joins TRBV29-1 to TRBJ2-4, with D perhaps matching TRBD2 (8 bases). The CDR3 has 15 amino acids. Germline V lookup: CDR1 SQVTM, CDR2 ANQGSEA. Trimming took off 6 bases at V and 4 bases at J, with 19 bases between the two ends. CDR3 nucleotides: TGCAGCGTAGGGGGCATAGCGGGGACGAAAAACATTCAGTACTTC. This encodes CSVGGIAGTKNIQYF.

The rearrangement uses TRBV5-1 and TRBJ1-6; perhaps TRBD1 as D (5 bases). Germline V gives CDR1 SGHRS, CDR2 YFSETQ. CDR3 length equals 13 residues. The V and J ends lost 9 bases and 8 bases respectively, with 15 bases between them. Here the CDR3 reads CATRDSGDSPLHF. The CDR3 DNA sequence: TGCGCCACCCGGGACTCTGGGGATTCACCCCTCCACTTT.

This chain links TRBV30 with TRBJ1-2; D is unclear. The V end lost 1 base, the J end lost 5 bases, and 17 bases lay between the germline ends. Per germline, CDR1 GTSNPN and CDR2 SVGIG (reference sequence). There are 15 residues in the CDR3. The CDR3 spells CAWSGMQMRGYGYTF. The DNA for the CDR3 is TGTGCCTGGAGTGGGATGCAGATGAGAGGGTATGGCTACACCTTC.

This chain links TRBV19 with TRBJ1-1; D may be TRBD1 (5 bases). The CDR3 length is 13 residues. The V and J ends lost 7 bases and 1 base respectively, with 10 bases between them. Per germline, CDR1 LNHDA and CDR2 SQIVND (reference sequence). The CDR3, as DNA: TGTGCCAGTAACCCAGGGTGGAACACTGAAGCTTTCTTT. Translation gives CASNPGWNTEAFF.

This chain connects TRBV6-1 to TRBJ2-7; TRBD1 is a possible D gene (5 bases). The germline V gene has CDR1 MNHNS and CDR2 SASEGT. The CDR3 length is 14 residues. The ends were cut back, 1 base at V and 2 bases at J, with 9 bases in the middle. CDR3 protein: CASSEGGRAYEQYF. The DNA for the CDR3 is TGTGCCAGCAGTGAAGGGGGCAGGGCCTACGAGCAGTACTTC.

The V and J genes are TRBV29-1 and TRBJ1-2, with TRBD1 matching 7 bases. V gave up 7 bases and J gave up 0 bases; unmatched junction bases: 5. Germline CDR1 reads SQVTM; CDR2 reads ANQGSEA. The CDR3 covers 13 residues. This CDR3 reads CSDTGTANYGYTF. The CDR3 DNA reads as TGCAGCGATACCGGGACAGCTAACTATGGCTACACCTTC. The full variable domain, in which reference TRBV29-1 and TRBJ1-2 provide the parts outside the CDR3, is SAVISQKPSRDICQRGTSLTIQCQVDSQVTMMFWYRQQPGQSLTLIATANQGSEATYESGFVIDKFPISRPNLTFSTLTVSNMSPEDSSIYLCSDTGTANYGYTFGSGTRLTVV.

This chain uses TRBV21-1 with TRBJ2-5; TRBD2 is the table's D call, not checked against the DNA. TRBV21-1 is a listed pseudogene. The CDR3 has 10 amino acids. The CDR3 reads CASPEETQYF. In DNA, the CDR3 is TGTGCCAGCCCCGAGGAGACCCAGTACTTC.

This sequence joins TRBV7-9 and TRBJ2-6; maybe TRBD2 (5 bases). This CDR3 contains 14 residues. V was clipped by 7 bases and J by 2 bases, with 9 bases between them. From germline, CDR1 is SEHNR and CDR2 FQNEAQ (reference sequence). CDR3 residues: CASMRGTGANVLTF. The CDR3 nucleotides read TGTGCCAGCATGAGAGGGACTGGGGCCAACGTCCTGACTTTC.

This chain connects TRBV6-1 to TRBJ1-4; perhaps TRBD1 as D (6 bases). Germline V lookup: CDR1 MNHNS, CDR2 SASEGT. The CDR3 loop spans 17 amino acids. The ends were cut back, 3 bases at V and 8 bases at J, with 22 bases in the middle. Here the CDR3 reads CASSDRASQGMYEKLFF. For the CDR3, the DNA is TGTGCCAGCAGTGATCGTGCAAGCCAGGGGATGTACGAAAAACTGTTTTTT.

The chain uses TRBV2 and TRBJ1-2; 7 bases line up with TRBD1. The V gene end was trimmed by 5 bases and the J gene end by 2 bases; junction bases not matched to a gene: 2. CDR1 is SNHLY and CDR2 is FYNNEI in the germline V gene. This CDR3 has 13 amino acids. The CDR3 sequence: CASSPDRNYGYTF. The CDR3 DNA reads TGTGCCAGCAGTCCGGACAGGAACTATGGCTACACCTTC. Drawing the rest from reference TRBV2 and TRBJ1-2, the complete variable domain is EPEVTQTPSHQVTQMGQEVILRCVPISNHLYFYWYRQILGQKVEFLVSFYNNEISEKSEIFDDQFSVERPDGSNFTLKIRSTKLEDSAMYFCASSPDRNYGYTFGSGTRLTVV.

The rearrangement uses TRBV5-1 and TRBJ1-4, with D tentatively TRBD1 (6 bases). Deletions cut 4 bases from V and 8 bases from J, with 18 bases between. In germline, CDR1 is SGHRS, CDR2 YFSETQ. CDR3 length: 15 amino acids. As DNA, the CDR3 is TGCGCCAGCAGCACGCTAGGGGGGACGGACGAAAAACTGTTTTTT. This sequence encodes CASSTLGGTDEKLFF.

This clone was recorded once. In nucleotides, the CDR3 is TGTGCCAGCGTACGAAACAGGGGGATCGGCGAGACCCAGTACTTC. Amino acids: CASVRNRGIGETQYF. The J gene is TRBJ2-5, the V gene TRBV6-1, with 8 bases aligning to TRBD1. The V gene's germline CDR1 is MNHNS and CDR2 SASEGT. The CDR3 sequence is 15 residues long. Trimming removed 8 bases from V and 5 bases from J; junction bases left unmatched: 13.

This clone was found a few times. The chain employs TRBV19 and TRBJ2-2; 9 positions agree with TRBD1. This CDR3 has 14 amino acids. The germline gives CDR1 LNHDA, CDR2 SQIVND (reference sequence). After removal of 4 bases from V and 4 bases from J, the junction contained 1 base not matched to a gene. CDR3 sequence reads: CASSKGQGTGELFF. The CDR3 DNA reads TGTGCCAGTAGTAAGGGACAGGGCACCGGGGAGCTGTTTTTT.

This chain uses TRBV27 with TRBJ2-1; possibly TRBD2 for D (5 bases). Germline V gene data show CDR1 as MNHEY and CDR2 as SMNVEV (reference sequence). Trimming took 3 bases from V and 4 from J, leaving 13 bases between them. CDR3 size: 15 residues. The CDR3 region has the DNA TGTGCCAGCAGTTTGAGAGGGATTTCGTACAATGAGCAGTTCTTC. Encoded protein: CASSLRGISYNEQFF.

V usage is TRBV28 and J usage is TRBJ2-1, with D possibly being TRBD1 (6 bases). The V and J ends lost 8 bases and 9 bases respectively, with 20 bases between them. CDR1 is MDHEN and CDR2 is SYDVKM in the germline V gene. CDR3 length: 14 amino acids. In DNA, the CDR3 is TGTGCCAGCTTAGGGGGTGGGGCTCTGAGTGAGCAGTTCTTC. It is translated as CASLGGGALSEQFF.

The chain has TRBV5-1 and TRBJ1-5; the D is unclear. The V and J ends lost 4 bases and 3 bases respectively, with 11 bases between them. CDR1 and CDR2 from the germline V gene are SGHRS and YFSETQ. This CDR3 contains 14 residues. The CDR3 DNA sequence: TGCGCCAGCAGCGTAGGACCCGTCAATCAGCCCCAGCATTTT. Translated: CASSVGPVNQPQHF. The full variable domain, completed using reference TRBV5-1 and TRBJ1-5, is KAGVTQTPRYLIKTRGQQVTLSCSPISGHRSVSWYQQTPGQGLQFLFEYFSETQRNKGNFPGRFSGRQFSNSRSEMNVSTLELGDSALYLCASSVGPVNQPQHFGDGTRLSIL.

V is TRBV5-1 and J is TRBJ1-2; TRBD1 aligns across 7 bases. The CDR3 is 14 residues long. Germline CDR1 reads SGHRS; CDR2 reads YFSETQ. V lost 3 bases to trimming and J lost 14 bases; unmatched junction nucleotides: 16. In DNA, the CDR3 is TGCGCCAGCAGCTGGCGGGGGGACAGCCCGTCTAAAACCTTC. Amino acids: CASSWRGDSPSKTF.